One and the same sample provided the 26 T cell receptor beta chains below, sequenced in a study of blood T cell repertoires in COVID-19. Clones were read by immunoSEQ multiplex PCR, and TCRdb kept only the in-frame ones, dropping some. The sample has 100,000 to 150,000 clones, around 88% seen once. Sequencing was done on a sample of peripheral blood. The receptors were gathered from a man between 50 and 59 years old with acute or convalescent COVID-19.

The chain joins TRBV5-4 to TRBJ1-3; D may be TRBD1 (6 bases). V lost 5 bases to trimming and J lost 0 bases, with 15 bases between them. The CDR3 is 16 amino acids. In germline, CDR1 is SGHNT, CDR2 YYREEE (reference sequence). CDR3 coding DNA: TGTGCCAGCAGTTCCCAGACAGGAGTCTCTGGAAACACCATATATTTT. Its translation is CASSSQTGVSGNTIYF.

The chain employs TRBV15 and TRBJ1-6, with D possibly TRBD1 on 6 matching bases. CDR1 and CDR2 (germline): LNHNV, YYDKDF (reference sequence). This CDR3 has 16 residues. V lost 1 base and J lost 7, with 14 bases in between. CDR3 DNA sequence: TGTGCCACCAGCAGAGGGACCGGGACACTCAATTCACCCCTCCACTTT. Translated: CATSRGTGTLNSPLHF.

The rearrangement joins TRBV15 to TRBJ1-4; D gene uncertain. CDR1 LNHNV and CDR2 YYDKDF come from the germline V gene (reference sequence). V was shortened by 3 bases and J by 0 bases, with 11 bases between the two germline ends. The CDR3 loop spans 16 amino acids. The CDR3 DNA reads TGTGCCACCAGCAGGGGCCAGTCCCCAACTAATGAAAAACTGTTTTTT. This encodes CATSRGQSPTNEKLFF.

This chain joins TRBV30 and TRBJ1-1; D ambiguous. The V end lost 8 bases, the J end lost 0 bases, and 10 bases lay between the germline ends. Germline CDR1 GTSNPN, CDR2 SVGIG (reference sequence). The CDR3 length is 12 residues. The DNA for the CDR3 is TGTGCCCGGTCGAGGGTGAACACTGAAGCTTTCTTT. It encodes CARSRVNTEAFF.

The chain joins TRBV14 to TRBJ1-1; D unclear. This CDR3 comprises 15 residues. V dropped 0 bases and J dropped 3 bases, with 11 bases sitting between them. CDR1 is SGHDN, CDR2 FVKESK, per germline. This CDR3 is CASSQDGVEYTEAFF. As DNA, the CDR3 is TGTGCCAGCAGCCAAGACGGGGTCGAGTACACTGAAGCTTTCTTT.

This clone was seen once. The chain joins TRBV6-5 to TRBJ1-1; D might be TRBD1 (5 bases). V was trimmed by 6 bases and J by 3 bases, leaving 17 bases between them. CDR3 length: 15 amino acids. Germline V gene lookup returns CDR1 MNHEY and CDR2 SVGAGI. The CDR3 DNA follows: TGTGCCAGCAGGGCCCCCGGGGGACGGGACACTGAAGCTTTCTTT. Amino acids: CASRAPGGRDTEAFF.

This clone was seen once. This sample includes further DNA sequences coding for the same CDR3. CDR3 protein: CAWSVRENQPQHF. The CDR3 DNA sequence: TGTGCCTGGAGTGTACGAGAAAATCAGCCCCAGCATTTT. The V call is TRBV30, the J call TRBJ1-5; no clear D gene. Germline loops: CDR1 GTSNPN, CDR2 SVGIG (reference sequence). V gave up 0 bases and J gave up 4 bases, with 7 bases separating them. This CDR3 is built from 13 residues.

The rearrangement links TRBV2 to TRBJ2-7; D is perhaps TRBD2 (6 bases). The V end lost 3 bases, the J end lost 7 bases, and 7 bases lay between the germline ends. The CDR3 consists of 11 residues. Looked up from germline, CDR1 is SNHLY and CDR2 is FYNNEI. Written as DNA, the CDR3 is TGTGCCAGCAGTGAGGCGGGGGAGCAGTACTTC. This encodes CASSEAGEQYF.

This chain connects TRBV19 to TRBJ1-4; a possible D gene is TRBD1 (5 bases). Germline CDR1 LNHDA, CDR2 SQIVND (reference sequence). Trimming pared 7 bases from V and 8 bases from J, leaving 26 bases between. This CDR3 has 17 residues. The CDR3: CASKGRAGQVDGEKLFF. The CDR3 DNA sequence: TGTGCCAGTAAGGGTCGGGCAGGGCAGGTTGATGGAGAAAAACTGTTTTTT. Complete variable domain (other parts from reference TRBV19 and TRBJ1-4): DGGITQSPKYLFRKEGQNVTLSCEQNLNHDAMYWYRQDPGQGLRLIYYSQIVNDFQKGDIAEGYSVSREKKESFPLTVTSAQKNPTAFYLCASKGRAGQVDGEKLFFGSGTQLSVL.

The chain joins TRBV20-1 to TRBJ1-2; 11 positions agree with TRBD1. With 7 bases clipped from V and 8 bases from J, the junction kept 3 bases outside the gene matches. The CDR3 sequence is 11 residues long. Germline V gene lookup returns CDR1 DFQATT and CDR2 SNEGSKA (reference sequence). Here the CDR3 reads CSGRTGGGYTF. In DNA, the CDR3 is TGCAGTGGAAGGACAGGGGGCGGCTACACCTTC.

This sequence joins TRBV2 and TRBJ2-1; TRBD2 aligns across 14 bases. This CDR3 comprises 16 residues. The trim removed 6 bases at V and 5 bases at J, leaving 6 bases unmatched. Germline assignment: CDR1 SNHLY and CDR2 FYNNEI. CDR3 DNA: TGTGCCAGCAGGGAAACGGGACTAGCGGGAGACAATGAGCAGTTCTTC. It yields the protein CASRETGLAGDNEQFF.

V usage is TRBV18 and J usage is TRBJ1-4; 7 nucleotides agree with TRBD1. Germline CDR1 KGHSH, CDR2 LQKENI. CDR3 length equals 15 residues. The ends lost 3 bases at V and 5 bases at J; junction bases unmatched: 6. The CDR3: CASSPLAGGNEKLFF. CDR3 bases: TGTGCCAGCTCACCCCTGGCAGGGGGGAATGAAAAACTGTTTTTT.

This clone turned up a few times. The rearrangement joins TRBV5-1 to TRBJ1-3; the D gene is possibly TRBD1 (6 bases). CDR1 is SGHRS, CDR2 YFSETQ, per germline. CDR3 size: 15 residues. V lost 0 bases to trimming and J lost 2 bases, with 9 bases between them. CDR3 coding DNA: TGCGCCAGCAGCTTGGTGTCAGGGGCTGGAAACACCATATATTTT. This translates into CASSLVSGAGNTIYF.

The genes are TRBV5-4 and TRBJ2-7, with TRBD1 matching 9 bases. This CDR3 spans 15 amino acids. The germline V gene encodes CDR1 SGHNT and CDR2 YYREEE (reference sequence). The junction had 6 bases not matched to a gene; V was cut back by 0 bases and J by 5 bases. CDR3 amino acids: CASSLAGTGRNEQYF. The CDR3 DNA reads TGTGCCAGCAGCTTGGCCGGGACAGGGAGAAACGAGCAGTACTTC.

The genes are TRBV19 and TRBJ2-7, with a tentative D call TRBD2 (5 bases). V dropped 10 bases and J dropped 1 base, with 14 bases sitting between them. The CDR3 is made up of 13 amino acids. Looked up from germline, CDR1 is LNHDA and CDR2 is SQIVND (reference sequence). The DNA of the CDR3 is TGTGCCACCAGGCGGACGGGATCCTACGAGCAGTACTTC. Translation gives CATRRTGSYEQYF. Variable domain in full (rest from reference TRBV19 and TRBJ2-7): DGGITQSPKYLFRKEGQNVTLSCEQNLNHDAMYWYRQDPGQGLRLIYYSQIVNDFQKGDIAEGYSVSREKKESFPLTVTSAQKNPTAFYLCATRRTGSYEQYFGPGTRLTVT.

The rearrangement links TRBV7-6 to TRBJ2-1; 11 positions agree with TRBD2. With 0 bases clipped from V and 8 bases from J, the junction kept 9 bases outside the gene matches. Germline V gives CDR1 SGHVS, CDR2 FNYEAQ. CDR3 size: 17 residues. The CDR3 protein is CASSLARTSGSSDEQFF. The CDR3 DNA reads TGTGCCAGCAGCTTAGCGCGTACTAGCGGGAGTAGCGATGAGCAGTTCTTC.

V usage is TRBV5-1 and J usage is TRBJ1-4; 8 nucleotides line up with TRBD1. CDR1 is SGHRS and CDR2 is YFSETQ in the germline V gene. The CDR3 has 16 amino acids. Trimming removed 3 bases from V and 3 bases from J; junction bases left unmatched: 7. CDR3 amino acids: CASSSGQGQANEKLFF. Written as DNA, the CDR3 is TGCGCCAGCAGCTCTGGACAGGGTCAAGCTAATGAAAAACTGTTTTTT.

Here the CDR3 DNA reads TGTGCCAGTAGTACAAATTTAGTCTCTGAAGCTTTCTTT. This gives the protein CASSTNLVSEAFF. The rearrangement uses TRBV19 and TRBJ1-1; D gene ambiguous. The CDR3 length is 13 residues. V was shortened by 4 bases and J by 6 bases, with 12 bases between the two germline ends. CDR1 is LNHDA and CDR2 is SQIVND in the germline V gene (reference sequence).

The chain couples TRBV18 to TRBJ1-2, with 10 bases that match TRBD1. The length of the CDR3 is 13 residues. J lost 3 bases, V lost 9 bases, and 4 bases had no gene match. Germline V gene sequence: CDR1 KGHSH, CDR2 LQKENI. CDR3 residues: CASGQGGDYGYTF. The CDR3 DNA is TGTGCCAGTGGACAGGGGGGTGACTATGGCTACACCTTC.

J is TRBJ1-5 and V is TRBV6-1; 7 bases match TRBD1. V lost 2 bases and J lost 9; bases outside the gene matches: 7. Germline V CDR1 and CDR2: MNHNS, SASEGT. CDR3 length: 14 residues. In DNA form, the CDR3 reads TGTGCCAGCAGTGAATTCATGACAGGGCGGCCCCAGCATTTT. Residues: CASSEFMTGRPQHF.

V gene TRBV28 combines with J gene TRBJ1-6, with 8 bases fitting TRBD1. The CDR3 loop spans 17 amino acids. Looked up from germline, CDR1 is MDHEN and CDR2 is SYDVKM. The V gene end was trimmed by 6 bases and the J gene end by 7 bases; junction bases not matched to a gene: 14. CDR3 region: CASSLPPRDRQNSPLHF. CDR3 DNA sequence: TGTGCCAGCAGCTTACCCCCCCGGGACAGGCAAAATTCACCCCTCCACTTT.

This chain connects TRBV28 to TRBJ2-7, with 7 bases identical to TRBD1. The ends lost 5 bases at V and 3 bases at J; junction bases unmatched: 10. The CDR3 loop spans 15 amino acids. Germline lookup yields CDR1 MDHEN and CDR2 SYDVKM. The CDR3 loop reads CASSPAGTEIYEQYF. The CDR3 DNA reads TGTGCCAGCAGTCCCGCCGGGACAGAGATCTACGAGCAGTACTTC. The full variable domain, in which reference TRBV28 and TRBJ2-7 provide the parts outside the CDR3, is DVKVTQSSRYLVKRTGEKVFLECVQDMDHENMFWYRQDPGLGLRLIYFSYDVKMKEKGDIPEGYSVSREKKERFSLILESASTNQTSMYLCASSPAGTEIYEQYFGPGTRLTVT.

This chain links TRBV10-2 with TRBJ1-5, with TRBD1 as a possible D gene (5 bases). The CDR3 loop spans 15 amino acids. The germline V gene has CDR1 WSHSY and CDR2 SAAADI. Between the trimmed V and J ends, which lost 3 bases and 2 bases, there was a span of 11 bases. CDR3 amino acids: CASSDRGGGNQPQHF. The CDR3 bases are TGCGCCAGCAGTGACCGGGGGGGTGGCAATCAGCCCCAGCATTTT.

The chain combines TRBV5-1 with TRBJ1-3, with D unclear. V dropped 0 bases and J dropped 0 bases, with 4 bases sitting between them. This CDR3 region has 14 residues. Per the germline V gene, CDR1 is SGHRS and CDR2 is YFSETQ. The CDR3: CASSLDSSGNTIYF. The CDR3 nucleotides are TGCGCCAGCAGCTTGGATAGCTCTGGAAACACCATATATTTT.

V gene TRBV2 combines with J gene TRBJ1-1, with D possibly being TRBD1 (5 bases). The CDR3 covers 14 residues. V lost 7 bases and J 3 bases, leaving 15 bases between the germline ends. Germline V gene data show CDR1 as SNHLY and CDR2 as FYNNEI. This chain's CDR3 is CASTPTVSDTEAFF. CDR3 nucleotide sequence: TGTGCCAGCACCCCGACAGTGAGTGACACTGAAGCTTTCTTT.

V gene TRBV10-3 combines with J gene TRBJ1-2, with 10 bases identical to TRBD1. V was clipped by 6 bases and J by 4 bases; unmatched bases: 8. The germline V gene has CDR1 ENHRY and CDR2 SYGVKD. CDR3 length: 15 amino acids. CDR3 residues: CAISQTGGAGYGYTF. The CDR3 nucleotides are TGTGCCATCAGCCAGACAGGGGGCGCGGGCTATGGCTACACCTTC.